The 26 T cell receptor beta chains below were found in one sample sequenced in a study of brain T cells in children with intractable seizures. Surgery cases with the highest brain T cell transcript signatures were chosen for sequencing. The table came from immunoSEQ multiplex PCR; TCRdb's copy has only in-frame clones and leaves some out. In the table there are about 2,500 clones, 80% to 85% of which are singletons. This material consisted of resected brain tissue, taken at surgery. Receptors originate from a boy less than two years old with hemimegalencephaly and intractable seizures.

The V gene is TRBV11-2, the J gene TRBJ1-2; TRBD1 is a possible D gene (6 bases). CDR1 is SGHAT, CDR2 FQNNGV, per germline. Trimming took 11 bases from V and 7 from J, leaving 20 bases between them. This CDR3 has 13 residues. The CDR3 DNA reads as TGTGCCCGCCAGCGGGGGGCCGCGACTGGCTACACCTTC. The encoded protein is CARQRGAATGYTF.

The chain uses TRBV15 and TRBJ1-4; D may be TRBD1 (5 bases). CDR3 length equals 15 residues. The ends were cut back, 2 bases at V and 3 bases at J, with 10 bases in the middle. The germline CDR1 and CDR2 sequences are LNHNV and YYDKDF (reference sequence). CDR3 DNA sequence: TGTGCCACCAGCAGACAGGGTAGGGCTAATGAAAAACTGTTTTTT. Protein sequence: CATSRQGRANEKLFF.

V usage is TRBV4-3 and J usage is TRBJ1-2; D call uncertain. Germline V gives CDR1 LGHNA, CDR2 YSLEER. Trimming removed 2 bases at V and 4 bases at J, with 11 bases between. CDR3 size: 14 residues. The CDR3 protein is CASSQSGSSYGYTF. The CDR3, as DNA: TGCGCCAGCAGCCAATCCGGGTCGAGCTATGGCTACACCTTC.

The chain recombines TRBV12-1 with TRBJ2-1; the tabulated D call, TRBD1, remains unverified against the DNA. TRBV12-1 is a known pseudogene. The CDR3 spans 16 residues. CDR3 sequence: CASRGCHRLNYNEQFF. In nucleotides, the CDR3 is TGTGCCAGCCGTGGGTGCCACAGGTTAAACTACAATGAGCAGTTCTTC.

The sample holds a few counts of this clone. The chain has TRBV19 and TRBJ2-1; the D is unclear. The germline CDR1 and CDR2 sequences are LNHDA and SQIVND (reference sequence). V was trimmed by 1 base and J by 5 bases, leaving 9 bases between them. This CDR3 comprises 14 residues. CDR3: CASSIVPLNNEQFF. The CDR3 coding sequence is TGTGCCAGTAGTATAGTGCCGTTAAACAATGAGCAGTTCTTC. Using reference TRBV19 and TRBJ2-1 for the parts outside the CDR3, the full variable domain is DGGITQSPKYLFRKEGQNVTLSCEQNLNHDAMYWYRQDPGQGLRLIYYSQIVNDFQKGDIAEGYSVSREKKESFPLTVTSAQKNPTAFYLCASSIVPLNNEQFFGPGTRLTVL.

The chain combines TRBV7-8 with TRBJ2-7; 11 bases map to TRBD2. J gave up 3 bases and V 0 bases, and 4 bases lay outside the gene matches. Germline V gene lookup returns CDR1 SGHVS and CDR2 FQNEAQ. The CDR3 has 16 residues. DNA of the CDR3: TGTGCCAGCAGCTTAGCGAGGACTAGCGGGCACTACGAGCAGTACTTC. This gives the protein CASSLARTSGHYEQYF.

The chain carries TRBV18 and TRBJ2-7, with D maybe TRBD1 (6 bases). The CDR3 is 13 residues long. Trimming pared 3 bases from V and 3 bases from J, leaving 9 bases between. From germline, CDR1 is KGHSH and CDR2 LQKENI. This CDR3 is CASSPQQGYEQYF. The CDR3 DNA reads as TGTGCCAGCTCACCCCAACAGGGCTACGAGCAGTACTTC.

The V gene is TRBV4-1, the J gene TRBJ2-1; unclear D gene. Germline V gene data show CDR1 as MGHRA and CDR2 as YSYEKL. CDR3 length: 14 residues. V gave up 0 bases and J gave up 3 bases, with 6 bases separating them. Written as DNA, the CDR3 is TGCGCCAGCAGCCAAGAGGACGGCTACAATGAGCAGTTCTTC. It codes for CASSQEDGYNEQFF.

The chain employs TRBV7-9 and TRBJ2-5, with TRBD1 identical over 8 bases. The trim removed 4 bases at V and 4 bases at J, leaving 8 bases unmatched. CDR3 length equals 15 residues. Germline CDR1 reads SEHNR; CDR2 reads FQNEAQ (reference sequence). CDR3 DNA sequence: TGTGCCAGCAGCTACGGACAGGGAGGTAGAGAGACCCAGTACTTC. It encodes CASSYGQGGRETQYF.

The chain joins TRBV10-2 to TRBJ2-1; unclear D gene. V was pared by 0 bases and J by 6 bases, with 9 bases between. Looked up from germline, CDR1 is WSHSY and CDR2 is SAAADI. The CDR3 spans 14 residues. The CDR3, as DNA: TGCGCCAGCAGTGAGTCGTCGACCGTCAATGAGCAGTTCTTC. Its protein product is CASSESSTVNEQFF.

The chain recombines TRBV4-2 with TRBJ1-5; no reliable D call. Per the germline V gene, CDR1 is LGHNA and CDR2 is YNFKEQ. Trimming took off 0 bases at V and 7 bases at J, with 10 bases between the two ends. The CDR3 sequence is 14 residues long. This CDR3 reads CASSQEMWVQPQHF. The CDR3 DNA follows: TGTGCCAGCAGCCAAGAAATGTGGGTGCAGCCCCAGCATTTT.

The chain uses TRBV5-1 and TRBJ2-7, with TRBD1 matching 8 bases. In germline, CDR1 is SGHRS, CDR2 YFSETQ. Trimming removed 3 bases from V and 3 bases from J; junction bases left unmatched: 2. The CDR3 covers 13 residues. The CDR3 bases are TGCGCCAGCAGCTCAACAGGGGGCTACGAGCAGTACTTC. Translation: CASSSTGGYEQYF.

V is TRBV25-1 and J is TRBJ2-1; 7 positions match TRBD2. Germline CDR1 and CDR2: MGHDK and SYGVNS. The CDR3 runs 12 residues. Trimming took 3 bases from V and 12 from J; bases not matched to a gene: 5. The CDR3 sequence: CASSETSLAQFF. The CDR3 DNA follows: TGTGCCAGCAGTGAGACTAGCTTAGCGCAGTTCTTC.

This clone showed up just a few times. The V and J genes are TRBV6-1 and TRBJ1-1; D may be TRBD1 (6 bases). Germline CDR1 and CDR2: MNHNS and SASEGT. This CDR3 comprises 17 residues. Between the trimmed V and J ends, which lost 3 bases and 1 base, there was a span of 18 bases. The CDR3, as DNA: TGTGCCAGCAGTGATCATCCAACGGGACATACGAACACTGAAGCTTTCTTT. This codes for CASSDHPTGHTNTEAFF.

The genes are TRBV28 and TRBJ2-7; maybe TRBD2 (6 bases). Between the trimmed V and J ends, which lost 3 bases and 1 base, there was a span of 7 bases. This CDR3 is 13 amino acids long. Germline-derived CDR1 and CDR2 are MDHEN and SYDVKM. CDR3 region: CASSFRGSYEQYF. In nucleotides, the CDR3 is TGTGCCAGCAGTTTTCGGGGGTCCTACGAGCAGTACTTC.

The chain combines TRBV6-5 with TRBJ1-4, with D uncertain. The CDR3 extends over 14 amino acids. Germline V gene data show CDR1 as MNHEY and CDR2 as SVGAGI. Trimming removed 10 bases at V and 0 bases at J, with 12 bases between. For the CDR3, the DNA is TGTGCCACCGCTTCGTCCGCAACTAATGAAAAACTGTTTTTT. Translation gives CATASSATNEKLFF.

This chain uses TRBV7-9 with TRBJ2-7; 11 nucleotides agree with TRBD2. Germline V CDR1 and CDR2: SEHNR, FQNEAQ (reference sequence). V was clipped by 4 bases and J by 2 bases; unmatched bases: 7. The CDR3 has 16 amino acids. The CDR3 loop is CASSSETSGNTYEQYF. CDR3 nucleotide sequence: TGTGCCAGCAGCTCCGAGACTAGCGGGAATACCTACGAGCAGTACTTC.

The V call is TRBV27, the J call TRBJ2-2, with D unresolved. CDR3 length: 15 amino acids. Trimming removed 5 bases at V and 4 bases at J, with 14 bases between. Germline V gene sequence: CDR1 MNHEY, CDR2 SMNVEV (reference sequence). In nucleotides, the CDR3 is TGTGCCAGCAGTCTTACTGCCTGGGGCACCGGGGAGCTGTTTTTT. Its protein product is CASSLTAWGTGELFF.

The V and J genes are TRBV10-1 and TRBJ1-5; no firm D call. The CDR3 sequence is 14 residues long. The germline V gene has CDR1 WNHNN and CDR2 SYGVQD (reference sequence). V lost 2 bases to trimming and J lost 0 bases, with 5 bases between them. CDR3 protein: CASSEGDSNQPQHF. The DNA of the CDR3 is TGCGCCAGCAGTGAGGGGGATAGCAATCAGCCCCAGCATTTT.

The V and J genes are TRBV4-3 and TRBJ2-1; 13 bases map to TRBD2. CDR1 LGHNA and CDR2 YSLEER come from the germline V gene. This CDR3 comprises 17 residues. Trimming at V came to 0 bases and at J to 7 bases, leaving 6 bases not matched to a gene. CDR3 nucleotide sequence: TGCGCCAGCAGCCAAGATCGACGGACTAGCGGGAGAAATGAGCAGTTCTTC. Protein product: CASSQDRRTSGRNEQFF.

The J gene is TRBJ2-1, the V gene TRBV11-2; the match to TRBD1 covers 7 bases. V lost 4 bases and J lost 7; bases outside the gene matches: 7. Germline V gene lookup returns CDR1 SGHAT and CDR2 FQNNGV. The CDR3 is made up of 14 amino acids. The CDR3 DNA follows: TGTGCCAGCAGCTCCCAGGGCAGGGGGAATGAGCAGTTCTTC. Amino acid sequence: CASSSQGRGNEQFF.

This clone has just a few counts. The chain uses TRBV12-3 or TRBV12-4 and TRBJ2-2; D gene uncertain. V gave up 2 bases and J gave up 2 bases, with 3 bases separating them. The length of the CDR3 is 13 residues. Written as DNA, the CDR3 is TGTGCCAGCAGTTTATTAAACACCGGGGAGCTGTTTTTT. Translating it yields CASSLLNTGELFF.

The chain links TRBV19 to TRBJ2-7, with D perhaps matching TRBD1 (5 bases). Per the germline V gene, CDR1 is LNHDA and CDR2 is SQIVND (reference sequence). The CDR3 is 14 residues long. V gave up 3 bases and J gave up 2 bases, with 11 bases separating them. CDR3 in DNA: TGTGCCAGTAGTATTCAAGGACAAGCCTACGAGCAGTACTTC. Protein product: CASSIQGQAYEQYF.

V is TRBV7-9 and J is TRBJ2-3; D ambiguous. The CDR3 is 12 residues long. Looked up from germline, CDR1 is SEHNR and CDR2 is FQNEAQ (reference sequence). V was pared by 5 bases and J by 5 bases, with 8 bases between. The CDR3 DNA reads TGTGCCAGCAGCGCCCATGGAGATACGCAGTATTTT. Its translation: CASSAHGDTQYF.

The V and J genes are TRBV5-1 and TRBJ1-3; D is unclear. CDR1 and CDR2 from the germline V gene are SGHRS and YFSETQ. V lost 4 bases and J 0 bases, leaving 8 bases between the germline ends. This CDR3 contains 14 residues. CDR3 sequence (DNA): TGCGCCAGCAGCCCGACCGACTCTGGAAACACCATATATTTT. Protein sequence: CASSPTDSGNTIYF.

V usage is TRBV19 and J usage is TRBJ2-3; 8 bases align to TRBD2. Trimming cost V 7 bases and J 1 base; bases outside gene matches: 7. The CDR3 has 15 residues. The germline gives CDR1 LNHDA, CDR2 SQIVND (reference sequence). In DNA form, the CDR3 reads TGTGCCAGTATGGGAACTAGCGGCCGCACAGATACGCAGTATTTT. It translates to CASMGTSGRTDTQYF. Based on the CDR3 plus reference TRBV19 and TRBJ2-3, the full variable domain is DGGITQSPKYLFRKEGQNVTLSCEQNLNHDAMYWYRQDPGQGLRLIYYSQIVNDFQKGDIAEGYSVSREKKESFPLTVTSAQKNPTAFYLCASMGTSGRTDTQYFGPGTRLTVL.